This passage covers 29 T cell receptor beta chains from one sample sequenced in a study of CD8 T cells in ankylosing spondylitis. MiXCR, run by TCRdb on the 5' RACE reads, gives a single entry per CDR3 protein. The data hold around 130,000 distinct CDR3 sequences, with 15% to 20% observed a single time. No antigens are known for them. Points from the study as a whole: There was a TCR beta motif, made of several highly homologous variants, that appeared characteristic of ankylosing spondylitis blood.

The sample consisted of blood, either unsorted or a sorted T cell fraction (not recorded which). The receptors here all came from a male donor with ankylosing spondylitis.

The rearrangement joins TRBV7-9 to TRBJ1-2, with 10 bases lining up with TRBD1. Germline V lookup: CDR1 SEHNR, CDR2 FQNEAQ (reference sequence). J was trimmed by 4 bases and V by 5 bases; bases with no gene match: 10. The CDR3 is 16 amino acids. The CDR3 sequence: CASSDSLGQGSYGYTF. CDR3 nucleotide sequence: TGTGCCAGCAGCGACTCTTTGGGACAGGGGTCCTATGGCTACACCTTC.

The rearrangement joins TRBV6-5 to TRBJ2-7, with TRBD2 as a possible D gene (6 bases). Germline CDR1 and CDR2: MNHEY and SVGAGI. The CDR3 sequence is 15 residues long. Trimming took off 2 bases at V and 7 bases at J, with 18 bases between the two ends. For the CDR3, the DNA is TGTGCCAGCAGTTACGCTGTGGAGGGTTCAGGGGAGCAGTACTTC. Protein: CASSYAVEGSGEQYF.

This clonotype was detected only a few times. The chain employs TRBV28 and TRBJ2-7; no clear D gene. CDR1 is MDHEN and CDR2 is SYDVKM in the germline V gene. The V and J ends lost 11 bases and 5 bases respectively, with 10 bases between them. CDR3 size: 10 residues. DNA of the CDR3: TGTGCCTCTTCTGTGGACGAGCAGTACTTC. Translated, it gives CASSVDEQYF.

The chain links TRBV11-3 to TRBJ2-7, with 11 positions matching TRBD2. This CDR3 contains 14 residues. Germline lookup yields CDR1 SGHNT and CDR2 YENEEA. Trimming took 5 bases from V and 5 from J; bases not matched to a gene: 5. The CDR3 protein is CASSAGTSGNEQYF. The CDR3 nucleotides are TGTGCCAGCAGCGCCGGGACTAGCGGCAACGAGCAGTACTTC.

This clonotype turned up a few times. The chain combines TRBV7-9 with TRBJ2-1; D gene ambiguous. Between the trimmed V and J ends, which lost 4 bases and 8 bases, there was a span of 15 bases. CDR1 and CDR2 (germline): SEHNR, FQNEAQ (reference sequence). CDR3 length equals 14 residues. The chain's CDR3 is CASSSGPQWDEQFF. Written as DNA, the CDR3 is TGTGCCAGCAGCTCAGGACCCCAATGGGATGAGCAGTTCTTC. The whole variable domain, remainder taken from reference TRBV7-9 and TRBJ2-1, is DTGVSQNPRHKITKRGQNVTFRCDPISEHNRLYWYRQTLGQGPEFLTYFQNEAQLEKSRLLSDRFSAERPKGSFSTLEIQRTEQGDSAMYLCASSSGPQWDEQFFGPGTRLTVL.

This chain connects TRBV27 to TRBJ1-2, with a weak D call TRBD1 (5 bases). With 5 bases removed from V and 7 bases from J, the gap between germline ends came to 14 bases. This CDR3 is built from 13 residues. CDR1 MNHEY and CDR2 SMNVEV come from the germline V gene (reference sequence). CDR3 loop: CASSTGTSFGYTF. In DNA, the CDR3 is TGTGCCAGCAGTACCGGGACCTCGTTTGGCTACACCTTC.

This clonotype was detected only a few times. The chain couples TRBV18 to TRBJ2-1, with 10 nucleotides matching TRBD2. The CDR3 totals 16 residues. Trimming took 5 bases from V and 4 from J; bases not matched to a gene: 8. The V gene's germline CDR1 is KGHSH and CDR2 LQKENI. The CDR3 loop reads CASSRVAGGKYNEQFF. In DNA form, the CDR3 reads TGTGCCAGCTCAAGGGTAGCGGGAGGTAAATACAATGAGCAGTTCTTC. Full variable domain (missing parts from reference TRBV18 and TRBJ2-1): NAGVMQNPRHLVRRRGQEARLRCSPMKGHSHVYWYRQLPEEGLKFMVYLQKENIIDESGMPKERFSAEFPKEGPSILRIQQVVRGDSAAYFCASSRVAGGKYNEQFFGPGTRLTVL.

This clonotype was seen more than once but under ten times. The genes are TRBV28 and TRBJ1-1; D is perhaps TRBD1 (5 bases). V was shortened by 11 bases and J by 1 base, with 14 bases between the two germline ends. CDR3 length: 13 residues. CDR1 is MDHEN, CDR2 SYDVKM, per germline. The CDR3 bases are TGTGCCTCGACGGAGGGGCCGAACACTGAAGCTTTCTTT. Translation: CASTEGPNTEAFF.

By share, this clonotype ranks as large (0.1 to 1%). The rearrangement uses TRBV6-5 and TRBJ1-2; no clear D. The V and J ends lost 8 bases and 2 bases respectively, with 9 bases between them. This CDR3 comprises 12 residues. In germline, CDR1 is MNHEY, CDR2 SVGAGI. CDR3 nucleotides: TGTGCCAGCGGAGGAGGCAACTATGGCTACACCTTC. Translating it yields CASGGGNYGYTF.

This chain uses TRBV27 with TRBJ2-5, with D maybe TRBD1 (6 bases). Germline V gives CDR1 MNHEY, CDR2 SMNVEV (reference sequence). This CDR3 has 16 amino acids. V was clipped by 6 bases and J by 5 bases, with 22 bases between them. The CDR3 sequence is CASRGMGARKLETQYF. The CDR3 DNA reads as TGTGCCAGCAGGGGGATGGGGGCCCGGAAGCTGGAGACCCAGTACTTC.

This clonotype was seen more than once but under ten times. This chain uses TRBV7-9 with TRBJ2-1, with D perhaps TRBD2 (5 bases). Germline V gene lookup returns CDR1 SEHNR and CDR2 FQNEAQ (reference sequence). This CDR3 has 16 residues. Trimming cost V 5 bases and J 1 base, with 15 bases left between them. The CDR3 loop is CASSERGRGSYNEQFF. The CDR3 DNA follows: TGTGCCAGCAGCGAACGTGGGAGAGGGTCCTACAATGAGCAGTTCTTC.

This clonotype occurred many times. The chain links TRBV5-1 to TRBJ1-5; D might be TRBD1 (5 bases). The CDR3 covers 14 residues. The V end was cut by 3 bases, the J end by 7 bases, with 14 bases between. Germline V gene data show CDR1 as SGHRS and CDR2 as YFSETQ. The CDR3: CASSWVGGGQPQHF. The CDR3 nucleotides read TGCGCCAGCAGCTGGGTTGGGGGAGGACAGCCCCAGCATTTT.

This clonotype was seen more than once but under ten times. The J gene is TRBJ2-1, the V gene TRBV18, with a possible D match to TRBD2 (7 bases). The germline V gene has CDR1 KGHSH and CDR2 LQKENI. Trimming removed 2 bases from V and 2 bases from J, with 13 bases in between. CDR3 size: 16 residues. The CDR3 DNA reads as TGTGCCAGCTCACCAGCCTGGGGGGGCGCCTACAATGAGCAGTTCTTC. As protein: CASSPAWGGAYNEQFF.

The V and J genes are TRBV20-1 and TRBJ1-5, with unresolved D. The germline V and J ends were trimmed by 4 bases and 0 bases, with 10 bases remaining between them. The germline gives CDR1 DFQATT, CDR2 SNEGSKA (reference sequence). CDR3 length: 14 amino acids. The CDR3 is CSAKGIYSNQPQHF. The CDR3 DNA is TGCAGTGCTAAGGGAATCTATAGCAATCAGCCCCAGCATTTT.

This clonotype was recorded only once. The V and J genes are TRBV20-1 and TRBJ2-5, with no clear D. Trimming removed 2 bases from V and 5 bases from J, with 3 bases in between. The CDR3 covers 10 residues. In germline, CDR1 is DFQATT, CDR2 SNEGSKA (reference sequence). The CDR3 DNA sequence: TGCAGTGCTAGACTGGAGACCCAGTACTTC. It yields the protein CSARLETQYF.

There are a few counts of this clonotype. The rearrangement uses TRBV25-1 and TRBJ1-2; 7 nucleotides match TRBD1. Germline CDR1 MGHDK, CDR2 SYGVNS. The CDR3 totals 13 residues. J was trimmed by 7 bases and V by 5 bases; bases with no gene match: 7. DNA of the CDR3: TGTGCCAGCAGTTTAGCCAGGGGGGCTGGCTACACCTTC. Protein: CASSLARGAGYTF.

This clonotype has just one count. The CDR3 loop reads CSASTLVGYNEQFF. In DNA form, the CDR3 reads TGCAGTGCTAGTACTCTAGTAGGCTACAATGAGCAGTTCTTC. The V call is TRBV20-1, the J call TRBJ2-1; D gene unclear. Looked up from germline, CDR1 is DFQATT and CDR2 is SNEGSKA (reference sequence). This CDR3 region has 14 residues. V was pared by 3 bases and J by 3 bases, with 12 bases between.

This clonotype was detected many times. The rearrangement links TRBV12-3 or TRBV12-4 to TRBJ1-5; the match to TRBD1 covers 7 bases. The CDR3 totals 14 residues. Trimming cost V 6 bases and J 0 bases; bases outside gene matches: 2. Written as DNA, the CDR3 is TGTGCCAGCAGAGACAGGGTTAGCAATCAGCCCCAGCATTTT. Translated, it gives CASRDRVSNQPQHF.

CDR3 DNA: TGTGCCAGCAGCTTATCGAGTACTGAAGCTTTCTTT. It encodes CASSLSSTEAFF. The chain has TRBV7-9 and TRBJ1-1; no definite D call. This CDR3 has 12 residues. V dropped 2 bases and J dropped 5 bases, with 6 bases sitting between them. Germline-derived CDR1 and CDR2 are SEHNR and FQNEAQ (reference sequence).

This clonotype has more than one count but fewer than ten. The CDR3 is CSVETGFNQPQHF. The CDR3 DNA sequence: TGCAGCGTAGAGACAGGGTTCAATCAGCCCCAGCATTTT. This chain uses TRBV29-1 with TRBJ1-5; TRBD1 agrees at 7 bases. V trimming: 6 bases; J trimming: 3 bases; junction bases outside the gene matches: 5. The CDR3 contains 13 residues. Germline assignment: CDR1 SQVTM and CDR2 ANQGSEA.

This clonotype was observed a few times. CDR3 DNA: TGTGCCAGCAGTTTCGGGGGGAGGGGAGCAGGTCGGGAGACCCAGTACTTC. Translating it yields CASSFGGRGAGRETQYF. The V and J genes are TRBV12-3 or TRBV12-4 and TRBJ2-5, with 7 bases fitting TRBD2. This CDR3 comprises 17 residues. Losses at the gene ends were 3 bases for V and 5 bases for J; bases not matched to a gene: 15.

This chain connects TRBV5-6 to TRBJ2-1, with 7 bases matching TRBD2. The CDR3 runs to 12 residues. Germline-derived CDR1 and CDR2 are SGHDT and YYEEEE. V was clipped by 5 bases and J by 10 bases; unmatched bases: 6. The CDR3 reads CASRRSGAEQFF. The DNA for the CDR3 is TGTGCCAGCAGGCGGAGCGGGGCCGAGCAGTTCTTC.

The chain joins TRBV7-6 to TRBJ2-7; a weak D match, TRBD2 (5 bases). Looked up from germline, CDR1 is SGHVS and CDR2 is FNYEAQ. Trimming removed 0 bases from V and 2 bases from J, with 14 bases in between. CDR3 length equals 16 residues. CDR3 sequence (DNA): TGTGCCAGCAGCTTAGCGGCCGGGGTCCCTACCTACGAGCAGTACTTC. Translation: CASSLAAGVPTYEQYF. The variable domain in full, completed from reference TRBV7-6 and TRBJ2-7, reads GAGVSQSPRYKVTKRGQDVALRCDPISGHVSLYWYRQALGQGPEFLTYFNYEAQQDKSGLPNDRFSAERPEGSISTLTIQRTEQRDSAMYRCASSLAAGVPTYEQYFGPGTRLTVT.

V gene TRBV7-9 combines with J gene TRBJ1-5; the D gene is possibly TRBD1 (6 bases). The CDR3 has 13 amino acids. V lost 5 bases and J 6 bases, leaving 11 bases between the germline ends. Germline-derived CDR1 and CDR2 are SEHNR and FQNEAQ (reference sequence). CDR3 amino acids: CASSPDSGQPQHF. The CDR3 bases are TGTGCCAGCAGCCCGGACAGTGGTCAGCCCCAGCATTTT.

This clonotype was picked up a small number of times. J is TRBJ2-7 and V is TRBV18, with D possibly being TRBD2 (5 bases). The germline V and J ends were trimmed by 2 bases and 5 bases, with 10 bases remaining between them. Germline V gives CDR1 KGHSH, CDR2 LQKENI. The CDR3 has 13 amino acids. The CDR3 loop reads CASSPAAGDEQYF. The DNA of the CDR3 is TGTGCCAGCTCACCAGCCGCCGGGGACGAGCAGTACTTC.

V gene TRBV9 combines with J gene TRBJ2-2; TRBD1 might be the D (6 bases). The V end lost 4 bases, the J end lost 6 bases, and 13 bases lay between the germline ends. Germline V gene lookup returns CDR1 SGDLS and CDR2 YYNGEE. The CDR3 extends over 14 amino acids. The DNA of the CDR3 is TGTGCCAGCAGCCTAACCAGGGGTTCCGGGGAGCTGTTTTTT. It is translated as CASSLTRGSGELFF.

This clonotype turned up a few times. J is TRBJ2-7 and V is TRBV20-1; 13 bases are shared with TRBD2. The CDR3 spans 15 residues. With V trimmed by 3 bases and J by 5 bases, 7 bases remained unmatched. Per the germline V gene, CDR1 is DFQATT and CDR2 is SNEGSKA (reference sequence). The CDR3 loop is CSASSFGLAGDEQYF. CDR3 nucleotides: TGCAGTGCTAGCAGTTTCGGACTAGCGGGAGACGAGCAGTACTTC.

This clonotype was recorded a few times. J is TRBJ2-1 and V is TRBV9; no clear D. The V end was cut by 4 bases, the J end by 0 bases, with 14 bases between. This CDR3 contains 16 residues. Per the germline V gene, CDR1 is SGDLS and CDR2 is YYNGEE. CDR3 in amino acids: CASSYTTDSSYNEQFF. The CDR3, as DNA: TGTGCCAGCAGCTACACGACGGATAGCTCCTACAATGAGCAGTTCTTC.

V usage is TRBV20-1 and J usage is TRBJ2-7; D remains unclear. The CDR3 has 16 residues. V was pared by 6 bases and J by 5 bases, with 26 bases between. CDR1 and CDR2 (germline): DFQATT, SNEGSKA (reference sequence). The DNA for the CDR3 is TGCAGTGCAGCAGAAGGTCGTGTCGGTCTTTTAAACGAGCAGTACTTC. It is translated as CSAAEGRVGLLNEQYF.